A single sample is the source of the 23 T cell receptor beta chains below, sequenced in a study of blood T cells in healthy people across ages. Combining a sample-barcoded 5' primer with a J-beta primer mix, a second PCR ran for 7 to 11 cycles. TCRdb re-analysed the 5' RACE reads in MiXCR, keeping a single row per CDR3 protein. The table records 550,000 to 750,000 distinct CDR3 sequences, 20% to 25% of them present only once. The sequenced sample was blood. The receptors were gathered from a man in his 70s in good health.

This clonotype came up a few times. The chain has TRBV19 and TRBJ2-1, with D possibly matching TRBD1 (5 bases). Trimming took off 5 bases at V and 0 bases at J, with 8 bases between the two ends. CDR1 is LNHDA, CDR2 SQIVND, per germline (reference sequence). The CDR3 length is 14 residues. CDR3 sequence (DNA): TGTGCCAGTAGTGGGGCTAGCTCCTACAATGAGCAGTTCTTC. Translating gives CASSGASSYNEQFF.

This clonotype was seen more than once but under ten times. The CDR3, as DNA: TGTGCCAGCAGCCAAGTTAGTTTCTGGGGGGGCAACACCGGGGAGCTGTTTTTT. Translated: CASSQVSFWGGNTGELFF. V is TRBV3-1 and J is TRBJ2-2, with a possible D match to TRBD2 (7 bases). Trimming removed 1 base from V and 2 bases from J, with 17 bases in between. Germline V gene sequence: CDR1 LGHDT, CDR2 YNNKEL (reference sequence). There are 18 residues in the CDR3.

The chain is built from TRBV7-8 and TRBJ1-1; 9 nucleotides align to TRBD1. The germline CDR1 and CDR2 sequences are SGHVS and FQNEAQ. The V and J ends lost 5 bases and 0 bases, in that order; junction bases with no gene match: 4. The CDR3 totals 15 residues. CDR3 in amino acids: CASSADRGMNTEAFF. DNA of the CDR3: TGTGCCAGCAGCGCAGACAGGGGGATGAACACTGAAGCTTTCTTT. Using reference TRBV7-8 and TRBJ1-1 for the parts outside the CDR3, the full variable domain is GAGVSQSPRYKVAKRGQDVALRCDPISGHVSLFWYQQALGQGPEFLTYFQNEAQLDKSGLPSDRFFAERPEGSVSTLKIQRTQQEDSAVYLCASSADRGMNTEAFFGQGTRLTVV.

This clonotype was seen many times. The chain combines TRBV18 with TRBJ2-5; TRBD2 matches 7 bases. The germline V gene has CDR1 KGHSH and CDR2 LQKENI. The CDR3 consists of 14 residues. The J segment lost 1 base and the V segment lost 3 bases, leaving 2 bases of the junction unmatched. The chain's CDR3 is CASSPGGAQETQYF. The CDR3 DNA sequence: TGTGCCAGCTCACCGGGAGGGGCCCAAGAGACCCAGTACTTC.

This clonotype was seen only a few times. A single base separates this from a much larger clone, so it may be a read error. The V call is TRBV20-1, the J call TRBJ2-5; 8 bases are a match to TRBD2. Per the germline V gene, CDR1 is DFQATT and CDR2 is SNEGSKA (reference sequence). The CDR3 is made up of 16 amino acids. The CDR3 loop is CSAPRSSREAHNEQLF. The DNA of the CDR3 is TGCAGTGCCCCTCGGTCGTCGCGGGAGGCCCACAATGAGCAGCTCTTC.

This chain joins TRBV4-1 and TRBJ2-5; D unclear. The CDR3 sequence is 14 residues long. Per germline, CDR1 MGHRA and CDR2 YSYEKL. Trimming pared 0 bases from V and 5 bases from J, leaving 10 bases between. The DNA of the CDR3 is TGCGCCAGCAGCCAAGATGTCCTGGGGGAGACCCAGTACTTC. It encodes CASSQDVLGETQYF.

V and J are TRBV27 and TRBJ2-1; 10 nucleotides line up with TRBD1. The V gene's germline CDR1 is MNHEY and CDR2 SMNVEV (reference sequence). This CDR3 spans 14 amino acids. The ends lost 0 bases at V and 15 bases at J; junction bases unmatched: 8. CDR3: CASSLSMGQGWSFF. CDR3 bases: TGTGCCAGCAGTTTATCGATGGGACAGGGGTGGTCGTTCTTC.

The chain's CDR3 is CASSLKSSALNYNEQFF. CDR3 sequence (DNA): TGTGCCAGCAGCTTAAAATCTAGCGCCTTAAACTACAATGAGCAGTTCTTC. This chain joins TRBV11-2 and TRBJ2-1, with D tentatively TRBD2 (6 bases). CDR3 size: 17 residues. The V end was cut by 2 bases, the J end by 3 bases, with 17 bases between. The germline CDR1 and CDR2 sequences are SGHAT and FQNNGV.

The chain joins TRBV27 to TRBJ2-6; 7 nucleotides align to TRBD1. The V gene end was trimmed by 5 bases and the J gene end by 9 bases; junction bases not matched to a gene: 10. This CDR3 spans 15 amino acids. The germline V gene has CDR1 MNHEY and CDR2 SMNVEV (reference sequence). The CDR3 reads CASSNPRQGVNVLTF. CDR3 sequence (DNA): TGTGCCAGCAGTAACCCTCGACAGGGTGTCAACGTCCTGACTTTC.

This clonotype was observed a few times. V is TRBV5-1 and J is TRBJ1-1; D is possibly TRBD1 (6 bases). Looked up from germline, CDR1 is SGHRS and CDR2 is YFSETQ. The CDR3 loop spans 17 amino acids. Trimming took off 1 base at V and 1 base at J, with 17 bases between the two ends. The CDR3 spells CASSLTVLTGQNTEAFF. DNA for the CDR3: TGCGCCAGCAGCTTGACCGTATTGACAGGACAGAACACTGAAGCTTTCTTT.

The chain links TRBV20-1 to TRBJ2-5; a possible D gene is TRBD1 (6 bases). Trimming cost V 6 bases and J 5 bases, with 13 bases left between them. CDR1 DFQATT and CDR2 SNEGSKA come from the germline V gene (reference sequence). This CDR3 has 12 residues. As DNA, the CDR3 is TGCAGTGCCCTAACAGGGAGTGAGACCCAGTACTTC. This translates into CSALTGSETQYF.

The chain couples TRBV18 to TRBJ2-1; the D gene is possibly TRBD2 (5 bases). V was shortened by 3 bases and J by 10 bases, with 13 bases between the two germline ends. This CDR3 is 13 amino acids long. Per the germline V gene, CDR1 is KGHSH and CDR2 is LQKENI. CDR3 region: CASSPDPGVEQFF. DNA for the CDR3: TGTGCCAGCTCACCGGACCCCGGGGTGGAGCAGTTCTTC.

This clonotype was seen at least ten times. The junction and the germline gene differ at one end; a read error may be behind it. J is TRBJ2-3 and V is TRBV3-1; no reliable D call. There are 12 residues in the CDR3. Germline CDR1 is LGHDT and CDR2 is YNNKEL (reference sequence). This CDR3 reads CASSQVRDTQYF. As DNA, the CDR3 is TGCGCCAGCAGCCAAGTCCGGGATACGCAGTATTTT.

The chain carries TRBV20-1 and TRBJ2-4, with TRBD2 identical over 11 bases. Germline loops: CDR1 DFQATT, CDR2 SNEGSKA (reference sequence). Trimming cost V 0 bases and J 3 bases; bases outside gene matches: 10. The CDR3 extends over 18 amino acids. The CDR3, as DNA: TGCAGTGCTAGAGATTCCCAATTTAGCGGGAGGGTCAAAAACATTCAGTACTTC. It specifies CSARDSQFSGRVKNIQYF.

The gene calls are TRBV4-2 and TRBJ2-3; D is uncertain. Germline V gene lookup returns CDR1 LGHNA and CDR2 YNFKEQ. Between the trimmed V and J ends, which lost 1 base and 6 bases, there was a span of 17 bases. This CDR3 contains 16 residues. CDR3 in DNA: TGTGCCAGCAGCCAAGGGTCTCGGATGCTCGGGGATACGCAGTATTTT. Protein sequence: CASSQGSRMLGDTQYF.

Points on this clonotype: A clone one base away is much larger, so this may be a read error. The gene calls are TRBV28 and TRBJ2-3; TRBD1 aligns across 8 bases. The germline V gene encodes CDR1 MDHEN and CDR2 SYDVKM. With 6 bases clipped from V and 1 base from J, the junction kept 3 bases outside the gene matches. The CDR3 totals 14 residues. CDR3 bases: TGTGCCAGCAGGAAGACAGGGGGCACAGATACGCAGTATTTT. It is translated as CASRKTGGTDTQYF.

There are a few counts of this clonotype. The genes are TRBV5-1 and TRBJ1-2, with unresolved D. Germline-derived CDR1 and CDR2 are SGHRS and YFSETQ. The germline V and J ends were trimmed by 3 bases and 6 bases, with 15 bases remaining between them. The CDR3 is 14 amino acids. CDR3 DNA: TGCGCCAGCAGCTCCGATGTACGACGCGATGGCTACACCTTC. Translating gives CASSSDVRRDGYTF.

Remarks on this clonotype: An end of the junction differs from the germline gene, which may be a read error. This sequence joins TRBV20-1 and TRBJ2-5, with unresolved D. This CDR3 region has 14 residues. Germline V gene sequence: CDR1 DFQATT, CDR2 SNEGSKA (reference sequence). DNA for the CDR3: TGCAGTGCAAGAGATAACTGGACGAAAGAGACCCAGTACTTC. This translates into CSARDNWTKETQYF.

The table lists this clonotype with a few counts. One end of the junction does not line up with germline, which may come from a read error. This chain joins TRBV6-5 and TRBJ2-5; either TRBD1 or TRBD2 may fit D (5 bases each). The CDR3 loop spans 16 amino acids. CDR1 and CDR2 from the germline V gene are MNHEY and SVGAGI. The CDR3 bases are TGTGCCAGCAGTTACCCTAACGGGGCCCCAGGCGAGCGGCTGTTCTTC. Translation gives CASSYPNGAPGERLFF.

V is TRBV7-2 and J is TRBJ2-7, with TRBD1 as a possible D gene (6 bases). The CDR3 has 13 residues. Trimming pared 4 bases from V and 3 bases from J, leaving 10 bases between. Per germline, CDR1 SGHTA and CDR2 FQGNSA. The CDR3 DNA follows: TGTGCCAGCAGCTCGGGACAAAACTACGAGCAGTACTTC. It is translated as CASSSGQNYEQYF.

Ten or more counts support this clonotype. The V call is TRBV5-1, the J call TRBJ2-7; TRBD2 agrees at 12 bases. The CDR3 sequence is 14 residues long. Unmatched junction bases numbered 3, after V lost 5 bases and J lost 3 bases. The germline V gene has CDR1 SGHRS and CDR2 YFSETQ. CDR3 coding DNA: TGCGCCAGCAGTTGGACTAGCGGGAACTACGAGCAGTACTTC. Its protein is CASSWTSGNYEQYF.

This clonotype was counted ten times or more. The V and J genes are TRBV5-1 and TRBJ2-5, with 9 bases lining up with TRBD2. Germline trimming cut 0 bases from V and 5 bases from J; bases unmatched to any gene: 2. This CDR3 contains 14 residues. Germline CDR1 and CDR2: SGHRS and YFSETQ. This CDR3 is CASSLVGLAETQYF. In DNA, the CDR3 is TGCGCCAGCAGCTTGGTAGGACTAGCGGAGACCCAGTACTTC.

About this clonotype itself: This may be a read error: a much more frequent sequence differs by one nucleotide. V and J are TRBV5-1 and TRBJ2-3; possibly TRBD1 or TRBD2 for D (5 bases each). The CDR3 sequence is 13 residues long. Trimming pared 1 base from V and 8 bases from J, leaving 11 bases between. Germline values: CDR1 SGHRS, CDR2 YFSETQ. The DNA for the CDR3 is TGCGCCAGCAGCTTGCCGGGACGGAGTACGCAGTATTTT. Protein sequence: CASSLPGRSTQYF.